The TCR beta chain described here comes from a study of molecular identifiers for immune sequencing clone quantification. Naive CD8 library inputs spanned about 17,000 to 1,100,000 sorted cells and 10%, 30% or 50% RNA. Overall study results and limits: Researchers reportedly could pick up spiked Jurkat TCR RNA from one cell mixed into over 900,000 naive cells.

TCRdb passed the PCR reads through MiXCR, listing each CDR3 protein once. Of about 510,000 distinct CDR3 sequences detected, over 20% appear once; the ten largest clones hold under 0.85%. This clonotype was found many times. Its target is not known. V was pared by 0 bases and J by 1 base, with 7 bases between. Germline assignment: CDR1 PRHDT and CDR2 FYEKMQ (reference sequence). There are 15 residues in the CDR3. The clonotype comes from a human donor in good health. Some libraries in this study had Jurkat cell RNA spiked in. Material for sequencing was naive CD8+ T cells from blood, with Jurkat cell RNA spiked in. Subset denoted: FACS-sorted CD8+CD4-CCR7+CD45RA+ naive T cells. The chain has TRBV13 and TRBJ1-5; tentatively, D is TRBD1 (6 bases). The CDR3 DNA follows: TGTGCCAGCAGCTTAGGCACAGGGAGCAATCAGCCCCAGCATTTT. It codes for CASSLGTGSNQPQHF.